The sequence of this TCR beta chain was determined in a study of human T cells and chemical hapten exposure. TCRdb analysed the RACE reads with MiXCR anew, one entry per CDR3 protein. The sample consists of around 120,000 distinct CDR3 sequences, 9% to 13% of them appearing once. Study observations and caveats: There was no change with DPC sensitization in TCRs above 1 in 1000 frequency.

Time point reported: patch test 1, 2 weeks after DPC sensitization. Stated treatment: therapeutic diphenylcyclopropenone sensitization with weekly scalp DPC. This clonotype showed up many times. What it binds is not known. CDR1 is MNHEY, CDR2 SVGAGI, per germline. V shed 7 bases, J shed 2 bases, and the junction held 10 bases outside the gene matches. This CDR3 is 15 amino acids long. The V gene is TRBV6-5, the J gene TRBJ2-7; 8 nucleotides match TRBD2. This TCR was sampled from a woman aged 45-65 years with alopecia areata. Some clones in this sample may be carry-over from other donors' samples. The sample in question was whole blood, obtained in connection with sensitization to the hapten diphenylcyclopropenone (DPC). CDR3 residues: CASIPSGSNPYEQYF. The CDR3 nucleotides are TGTGCCAGCATCCCAAGCGGGAGCAACCCCTACGAGCAGTACTTC.